This T cell receptor (beta chain) was sequenced in a study of PD-1 blockade in classical Hodgkin lymphoma. In regard to this clone: Its target is not known.

General study findings and limits: Nivolumab initiation under 1 year post-ASCT meant exclusion. Baseline TCR diversity was reportedly lower in newly diagnosed patients than in healthy donors. It was reported as lower still in relapsed/refractory patients.

No patient escaped relapse after autologous stem cell transplantation, and brentuximab vedotin exposure varied. Data came from immunoSEQ multiplex PCR; TCRdb stores just in-frame clones and leaves some out. The sample shows some 100,000 clones, approximately 92% of them seen only once. In germline, CDR1 is SQVTM, CDR2 ANQGSEA. J lost 3 bases, V lost 4 bases, and 6 bases had no gene match. The CDR3 contains 14 residues. This TCR came from a human donor with classical Hodgkin lymphoma. The genes are TRBV29-1 and TRBJ2-7, with TRBD1 matching over 10 bases. Material: peripheral blood mononuclear cells (PBMCs), obtained at baseline. CDR3 DNA: TGCAGCGTTGGGGCGGGACAGGGGTTCTACGAGCAGTACTTC. It yields the protein CSVGAGQGFYEQYF.